Here is one T cell receptor (beta chain) with its context. The antigen is not known. Newly diagnosed patients aged 18 to 65 had hyperthyroidism of under 2 months' duration. It was at first hyperthyroidism diagnosis, before any ophthalmopathy symptoms, that the blood sample was taken. It was 8 to 10 ml of fresh peripheral blood that supplied the PBMCs. Germline assignment: CDR1 SGHVS and CDR2 FNYEAQ. The CDR3 is 13 residues long. This sample stems from a study of T cells in Graves' hyperthyroidism and ophthalmopathy. Whole-study findings and limits: Most thyroid clonotypes expanded above 0.001 were also detected in blood.

Amplified TCR beta CDR3 regions derived from RNA transcripts. The study used the HTBI primer set for a first-round RT-PCR of the TCR CDR3. TCRdb reprocessed the multiplex PCR reads with MiXCR, giving one entry per CDR3 protein. The sample lists around 700,000 distinct CDR3 sequences; approximately 18% were seen once. This sequence originates from a woman in her 50s with Graves' hyperthyroidism that later progressed to Graves' ophthalmopathy. Source material: blood. The V call is TRBV7-6, the J call TRBJ2-1; D remains ambiguous. The tail of the sequence fits TRBJ2-7 better, so the J call may be wrong. CDR3 sequence (DNA): TGTGCCAGCAGCTTAGACCCCTACAATGAGCAGTACTTC. Translating it yields CASSLDPYNEQYF.